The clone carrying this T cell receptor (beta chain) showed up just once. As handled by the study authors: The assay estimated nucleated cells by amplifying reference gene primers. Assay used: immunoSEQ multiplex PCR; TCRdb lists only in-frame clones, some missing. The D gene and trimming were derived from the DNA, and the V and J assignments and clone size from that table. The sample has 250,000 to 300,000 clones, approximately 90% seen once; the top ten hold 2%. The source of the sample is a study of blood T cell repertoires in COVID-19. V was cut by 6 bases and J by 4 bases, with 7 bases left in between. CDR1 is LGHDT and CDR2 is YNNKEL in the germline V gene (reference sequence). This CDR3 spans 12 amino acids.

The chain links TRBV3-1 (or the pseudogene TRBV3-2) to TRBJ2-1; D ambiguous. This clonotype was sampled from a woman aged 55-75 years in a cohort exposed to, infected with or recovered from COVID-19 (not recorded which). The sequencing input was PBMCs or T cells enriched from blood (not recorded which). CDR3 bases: TGTGCCAGCAGTCCTAGTTACAATGAGCAGTTCTTC. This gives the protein CASSPSYNEQFF.